One sample yielded the 18 T cell receptor beta chains listed below, sequenced in a study of blood T cell repertoires in COVID-19. Sequenced by immunoSEQ multiplex PCR; TCRdb stores in-frame clones only, minus some. Among fewer than 400,000 clones listed, around 85% were seen once. Sequencing was done on a sample of PBMCs or T cells enriched from blood (not recorded which). The receptors derive from a woman aged 30 to 39 who had been exposed to COVID-19.

V is TRBV28 and J is TRBJ1-6; 7 bases fit TRBD1. V was clipped by 6 bases and J by 5 bases; unmatched bases: 7. CDR3 length: 15 amino acids. Germline CDR1 reads MDHEN; CDR2 reads SYDVKM. CDR3 loop: CASSPLDRDNSPLHF. The CDR3 coding sequence is TGTGCCAGCAGCCCCCTAGACAGGGATAATTCACCCCTCCACTTT.

J is TRBJ1-2 and V is TRBV5-1, with a tentative D call TRBD1 (6 bases). There are 17 residues in the CDR3. Looked up from germline, CDR1 is SGHRS and CDR2 is YFSETQ. Trimming stripped 0 bases from V and 5 bases from J, with 20 bases between. CDR3: CASSLDSGAPLMYGYTF. In nucleotides, the CDR3 is TGCGCCAGCAGCTTGGATTCAGGGGCCCCATTAATGTATGGCTACACCTTC.

This clone was detected a few times. V gene TRBV5-1 combines with J gene TRBJ1-4, with D possibly being TRBD1 (5 bases). The germline V and J ends were trimmed by 3 bases and 11 bases, with 20 bases remaining between them. Germline loops: CDR1 SGHRS, CDR2 YFSETQ. The CDR3 length is 15 residues. CDR3 amino acids: CASSWGTGELGKLFF. The DNA of the CDR3 is TGCGCCAGCAGCTGGGGGACGGGAGAGTTGGGGAAACTGTTTTTT. Full variable domain (missing parts from reference TRBV5-1 and TRBJ1-4): KAGVTQTPRYLIKTRGQQVTLSCSPISGHRSVSWYQQTPGQGLQFLFEYFSETQRNKGNFPGRFSGRQFSNSRSEMNVSTLELGDSALYLCASSWGTGELGKLFFGSGTQLSVL.

The count of this clone is one. The rearrangement joins TRBV28 to TRBJ2-5; 10 positions match TRBD2. After removal of 5 bases from V and 4 bases from J, the junction contained 7 bases not matched to a gene. The CDR3 sequence is 15 residues long. Germline V lookup: CDR1 MDHEN, CDR2 SYDVKM. This CDR3 reads CASSPRRLAGETQYF. The DNA of the CDR3 is TGTGCCAGCAGTCCGCGGCGACTAGCGGGAGAGACCCAGTACTTC.

The chain couples TRBV4-1 to TRBJ1-4; maybe TRBD1 (6 bases). Germline V gene data show CDR1 as MGHRA and CDR2 as YSYEKL. Trimming left V 3 bases short and J 0 bases short, with 8 bases between. The CDR3 contains 15 residues. The CDR3 DNA follows: TGCGCCAGCAGCCACAGACAGGCAACTAATGAAAAACTGTTTTTT. Translated: CASSHRQATNEKLFF.

The chain carries TRBV5-5 and TRBJ1-1; the D is unclear. Trimming stripped 6 bases from V and 1 base from J, with 10 bases between. The V gene's germline CDR1 is SGHKS and CDR2 YYEKEE (reference sequence). The CDR3 runs 13 residues. CDR3 coding DNA: TGTGCCAGCACCTTTGACTGGAACACTGAAGCTTTCTTT. Protein product: CASTFDWNTEAFF.

The chain links TRBV3-1 (or the pseudogene TRBV3-2) to TRBJ2-2; D is unclear. Germline lookup yields CDR1 LGHDT and CDR2 YNNKEL (reference sequence). The CDR3 sequence is 15 residues long. V was clipped by 7 bases and J by 6 bases, with 18 bases between them. This CDR3 reads CASTLGVRPAGELFF. CDR3 in DNA: TGTGCCAGCACCCTAGGAGTTCGCCCAGCCGGGGAGCTGTTTTTT.

This clone appeared a single time. The V gene is TRBV25-1, the J gene TRBJ1-1, with 7 bases matching TRBD1. The CDR3 is 17 amino acids. V trimming: 4 bases; J trimming: 0 bases; junction bases outside the gene matches: 11. Germline values: CDR1 MGHDK, CDR2 SYGVNS. CDR3 coding DNA: TGTGCCAGCAGTGGGGGGACAGTAAGCCTTATGAACACTGAAGCTTTCTTT. Amino acids: CASSGGTVSLMNTEAFF.

The chain links TRBV3-1 (or the pseudogene TRBV3-2) to TRBJ1-2, with a possible D match to TRBD1 (5 bases). The length of the CDR3 is 13 residues. Per germline, CDR1 LGHDT and CDR2 YNNKEL (reference sequence). Trimming shortened V by 0 bases and J by 8 bases, and 10 bases separated the two germline ends. The CDR3 DNA reads as TGTGCCAGCAGCCAAGAGGCCAAGGGGGGCTACACCTTC. As protein: CASSQEAKGGYTF.

This sequence joins TRBV7-2 and TRBJ1-2, with TRBD1 identical over 8 bases. CDR1 is SGHTA and CDR2 is FQGNSA in the germline V gene. Trimming at V came to 4 bases and at J to 6 bases, leaving 10 bases not matched to a gene. The CDR3 runs to 15 residues. Here the CDR3 DNA reads TGTGCCAGCAGCTCGCAGGGGGCGCGGTCACATGGCTACACCTTC. It yields the protein CASSSQGARSHGYTF.

V gene TRBV19 combines with J gene TRBJ2-1, with 7 nucleotides matching TRBD1. This CDR3 region has 13 residues. Trimming removed 6 bases from V and 5 bases from J; junction bases left unmatched: 4. Per the germline V gene, CDR1 is LNHDA and CDR2 is SQIVND (reference sequence). The DNA of the CDR3 is TGTGCCAGTAGCCTGACAGGGAACAATGAGCAGTTCTTC. Protein product: CASSLTGNNEQFF.

CDR3 nucleotide sequence: TGTGCCAGTCGCCTAGCGGGGGGGAACGAGCAGTACTTC. Translation gives CASRLAGGNEQYF. This chain connects TRBV19 to TRBJ2-7; 12 bases map to TRBD2. The germline V gene encodes CDR1 LNHDA and CDR2 SQIVND (reference sequence). The CDR3 extends over 13 amino acids. Trimming took 8 bases from V and 5 from J; bases not matched to a gene: 4.

The V call is TRBV7-9, the J call TRBJ2-3; D call uncertain. The CDR3 is 12 residues long. The germline CDR1 and CDR2 sequences are SEHNR and FQNEAQ (reference sequence). V was cut by 5 bases and J by 6 bases, with 9 bases left in between. CDR3 bases: TGTGCCAGCAGCATTACACGTGATACGCAGTATTTT. Residues: CASSITRDTQYF. Complete variable domain (other parts from reference TRBV7-9 and TRBJ2-3): DTGVSQNPRHKITKRGQNVTFRCDPISEHNRLYWYRQTLGQGPEFLTYFQNEAQLEKSRLLSDRFSAERPKGSFSTLEIQRTEQGDSAMYLCASSITRDTQYFGPGTRLTVL.

The rearrangement joins TRBV27 to TRBJ1-1; no clear D gene. The V gene's germline CDR1 is MNHEY and CDR2 SMNVEV (reference sequence). This CDR3 is 14 amino acids long. With 5 bases removed from V and 6 bases from J, the gap between germline ends came to 16 bases. CDR3 region: CASSAFGEPPEAFF. The CDR3 nucleotides read TGTGCCAGCAGTGCTTTCGGGGAACCCCCTGAAGCTTTCTTT.

This chain uses TRBV5-1 with TRBJ2-2; 10 bases map to TRBD1. Trimming at V came to 4 bases and at J to 4 bases, leaving 7 bases not matched to a gene. Germline CDR1 is SGHRS and CDR2 is YFSETQ. The CDR3 extends over 16 amino acids. The CDR3 is CASSGGGQGITGELFF. CDR3 nucleotides: TGCGCCAGCAGCGGAGGGGGACAGGGGATCACCGGGGAGCTGTTTTTT.

The DNA of the CDR3 is TGTGCCAGCGGACGCCCGGGGGGGTATGGCTACACCTTC. Protein: CASGRPGGYGYTF. The chain couples TRBV7-8 to TRBJ1-2; tentative D call: TRBD1 (5 bases). The germline V and J ends were trimmed by 8 bases and 5 bases, with 15 bases remaining between them. Germline V gene data show CDR1 as SGHVS and CDR2 as FQNEAQ. The CDR3 totals 13 residues.

The chain links TRBV4-3 to TRBJ1-1; tentative D call: TRBD1 (6 bases). V gave up 2 bases and J gave up 8 bases, with 15 bases separating them. The germline V gene encodes CDR1 LGHNA and CDR2 YSLEER. CDR3 length equals 14 residues. The CDR3 nucleotides read TGCGCCAGCAGCCAACGACAGGCGCAGACCGAAGCTTTCTTT. Protein sequence: CASSQRQAQTEAFF.

V and J are TRBV25-1 and TRBJ2-7; D perhaps matches TRBD1 (6 bases). The CDR3 is 13 amino acids. Trimming removed 6 bases at V and 6 bases at J, with 15 bases between. Germline CDR1 and CDR2: MGHDK and SYGVNS. The CDR3 sequence is CASRKNTGSEQYF. The CDR3 bases are TGTGCCAGCAGAAAAAACACAGGGAGCGAGCAGTACTTC.